Below, one T cell receptor (beta chain) is given with its context. The antigen it binds to is not known. The CDR3 is cut off 3 residues early in the read; its end comes from the germline J gene. Every participant had a single incident cervical HPV16 infection, and prevalent HPV16 infections were excluded. Cervical HPV DNA was detected by MY09/MY11 PCR, and genotyping was performed by dot-blot hybridization. Approximately 15 mL of heparinized blood were centrifuged, and the buffy coat was aliquoted, frozen at -30°C, then stored at -80°C. QIAGEN kits were used to extract genomic DNA from the buffy coat specimens. V has 0 bases trimmed and J has 6 bases trimmed; junction bases matching no gene number 10. For CDR1 and CDR2, the germline V gene lists SGHRS and YFSETQ. The CDR3, from cysteine to phenylalanine, totals 17 residues. The CDR3 was read in part: 42 bases, with the frame set at base 1. These data come from a study of T cells in women clearing cervical HPV infection (dated by TCRdb to 2016 to 2019). A note on the overall study: The cases were 20 to 25 women with histologically confirmed HPV16-related CIN3 or worse, and 2 of those women had invasive cancers. The controls were around 25 women whose single incident HPV16 infection cleared within 12 months with no development of precancer or cancer. Blood from cases was collected at the visit where the lesion was first found, while blood from controls was collected once the infection could no longer be detected. Among cases, blood sampling came a median of almost 150 days after lesion detection, with an interquartile range of roughly 85 to 200 days. Because only a few women had HLA typing data, the possibility that HLA type acted as a confounder could not be ruled out. An exploratory proof-of-principle case-control study, nested within the Guanacaste HPV Natural History Study in Costa Rica, was conducted to compare TCR repertoires across cervical HPV16 outcomes. Cases and controls were matched on year of sample collection and on age within five years. A median age of approximately 32 years was observed in cases versus 37 to 40 in controls, and no significant differences in baseline characteristics were found. In the parent cohort, some 10,000 women aged 18 or older were enrolled in Guanacaste, Costa Rica, during 1993 to 1994 and were followed for over six years. Five blinded duplicates per group were added as quality controls, so that around 60 samples were obtained: 50 or so participants and around 10 replicates. Overall study outcomes, separate from this receptor: TCR repertoire richness was significantly higher in CIN3+ cases than in controls across sequencing depths, while evenness did not differ. By combining richness with V gene abundances, random forest classifiers separated cases from controls with an estimated AUC of 0.75 to 0.9. The cross-sectional design could not show whether associations preceded infection or resulted from it; effector/memory subsets and HPV-specific T cells were not isolated. TRBV6-7 relative abundance was lower in cases than in controls (approximately 0.11% versus 0.16%; Bonferroni P = 0.0008). Because the number of T cells per sample was unknown, the richness differences could reflect varying T-cell content rather than repertoire biology.

Using the immunoSEQ assay, multiplex PCR amplified TCR beta CDR3 regions from an average of approximately 1,200 ng of genomic DNA per sample. The assay corrected primer bias using a complete synthetic TCR repertoire to establish an amplification baseline. The amplicons were sequenced on the Illumina platform. The study's own analysis went as follows. Error correction of the sequences involved clustering with frequency ratios plus a modified nearest-neighbor algorithm, after which the sequences were analyzed in the immunoSEQ Analyzer using IMGT gene definitions. TCR richness and evenness were averaged over 20 rarefaction repeats at each rarefaction depth, excluding samples with fewer sequences than the depth. Wilcoxon rank sum tests with FDR correction were used to compare relative abundances of V, D and J genes between the groups. An intraclass correlation of about 96% for TCR richness and an average of 76.4% across 66 gene segments were obtained from the blinded duplicates. TCRdb took over this immuneACCESS table, retaining in-frame rearrangements with V and J assigned. Such tables are incomplete; in checked studies, under half of the missing clones stem from an unresolved V gene, and the remainder is unexplained. V and J calls and clone size are given by that table; D and trimming were obtained from the DNA. The sample table includes under 20,000 clones. The biggest ten clones account for about 3.3% of the sample.

Sequenced: blood buffy coat. The rearrangement joined TRBV5-1 to TRBJ2-2, and 8 junctional nucleotides match TRBD2. This clonotype was obtained from a woman aged 18 to 69 with a cervical HPV16 infection that either progressed to CIN3+ or cleared (not recorded which). The CDR3 reads as follows: CASSLADGGALSGELFF. The covered CDR3 bases are TGCGCCAGCAGCTTGGCTGACGGGGGGGCCCTCTCCGGGGAG.